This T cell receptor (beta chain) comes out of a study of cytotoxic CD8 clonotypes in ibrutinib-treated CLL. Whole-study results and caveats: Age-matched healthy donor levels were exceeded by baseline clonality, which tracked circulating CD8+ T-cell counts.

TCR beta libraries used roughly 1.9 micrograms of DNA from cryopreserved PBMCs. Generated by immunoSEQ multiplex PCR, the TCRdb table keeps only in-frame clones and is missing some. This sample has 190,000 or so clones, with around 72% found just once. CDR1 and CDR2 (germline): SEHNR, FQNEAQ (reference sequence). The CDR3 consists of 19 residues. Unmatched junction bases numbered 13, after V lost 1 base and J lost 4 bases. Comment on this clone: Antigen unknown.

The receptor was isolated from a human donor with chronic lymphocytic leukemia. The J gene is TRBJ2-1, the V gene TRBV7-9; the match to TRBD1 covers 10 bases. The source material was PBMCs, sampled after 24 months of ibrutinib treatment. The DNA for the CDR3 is TGTGCCAGCAGCTTAGAGGTCGGGTCGGACAGGGGGAGGTACAATGAGCAGTTCTTC. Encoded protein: CASSLEVGSDRGRYNEQFF.